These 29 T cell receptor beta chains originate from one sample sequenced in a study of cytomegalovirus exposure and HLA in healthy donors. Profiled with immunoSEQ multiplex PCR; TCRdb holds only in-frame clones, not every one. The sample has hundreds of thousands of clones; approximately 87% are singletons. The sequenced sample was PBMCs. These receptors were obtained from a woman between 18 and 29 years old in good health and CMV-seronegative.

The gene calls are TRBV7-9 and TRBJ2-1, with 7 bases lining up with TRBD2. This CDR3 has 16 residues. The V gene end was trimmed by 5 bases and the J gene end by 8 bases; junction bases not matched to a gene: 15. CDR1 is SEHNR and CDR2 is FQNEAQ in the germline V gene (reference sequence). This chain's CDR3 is CASSLSSGGGVDEQFF. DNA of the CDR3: TGTGCCAGCAGCCTATCTAGCGGTGGAGGAGTGGATGAGCAGTTCTTC.

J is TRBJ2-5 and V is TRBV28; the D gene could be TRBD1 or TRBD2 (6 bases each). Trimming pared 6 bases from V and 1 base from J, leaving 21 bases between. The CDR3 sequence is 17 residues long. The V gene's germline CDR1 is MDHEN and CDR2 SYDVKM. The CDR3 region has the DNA TGTGCCAGCAGCAAAGGGGCCCGGGGGCGGATCCAAGAGACCCAGTACTTC. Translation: CASSKGARGRIQETQYF.

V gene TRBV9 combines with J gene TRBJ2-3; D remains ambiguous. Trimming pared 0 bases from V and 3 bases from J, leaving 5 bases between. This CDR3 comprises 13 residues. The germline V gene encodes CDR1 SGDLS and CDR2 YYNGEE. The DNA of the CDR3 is TGTGCCAGCAGCGTAGCGACGACAGATACGCAGTATTTT. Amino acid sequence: CASSVATTDTQYF.

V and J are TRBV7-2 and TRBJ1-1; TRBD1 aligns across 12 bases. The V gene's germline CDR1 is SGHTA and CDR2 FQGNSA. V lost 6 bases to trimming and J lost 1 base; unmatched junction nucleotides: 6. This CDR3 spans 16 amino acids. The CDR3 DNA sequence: TGTGCCAGCAGATTCCGGGACAGGGGGCCGAACACTGAAGCTTTCTTT. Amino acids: CASRFRDRGPNTEAFF. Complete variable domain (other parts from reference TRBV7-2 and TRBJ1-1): GAGVSQSPSNKVTEKGKDVELRCDPISGHTALYWYRQSLGQGLEFLIYFQGNSAPDKSGLPSDRFSAERTGGSVSTLTIQRTQQEDSAVYLCASRFRDRGPNTEAFFGQGTRLTVV.

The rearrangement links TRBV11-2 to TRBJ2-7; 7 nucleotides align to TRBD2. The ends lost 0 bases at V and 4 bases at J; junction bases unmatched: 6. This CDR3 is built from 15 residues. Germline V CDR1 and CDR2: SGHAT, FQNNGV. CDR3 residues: CASSLERTSPYEQYF. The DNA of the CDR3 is TGTGCCAGCAGCTTAGAGCGGACTAGTCCTTACGAGCAGTACTTC.

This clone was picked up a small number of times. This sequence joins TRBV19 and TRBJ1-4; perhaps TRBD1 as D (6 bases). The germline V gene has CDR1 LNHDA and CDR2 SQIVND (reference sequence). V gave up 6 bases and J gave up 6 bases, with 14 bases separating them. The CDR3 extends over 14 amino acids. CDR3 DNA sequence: TGTGCCAGTAGAGCGAGGGGGGTGGATGAAAAACTGTTTTTT. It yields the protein CASRARGVDEKLFF.

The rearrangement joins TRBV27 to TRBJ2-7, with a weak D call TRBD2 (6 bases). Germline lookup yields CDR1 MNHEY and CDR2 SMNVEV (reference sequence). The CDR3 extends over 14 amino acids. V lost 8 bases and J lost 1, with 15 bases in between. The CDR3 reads CASRTTAGSYEQYF. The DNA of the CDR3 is TGTGCCAGCCGGACTACGGCAGGGTCCTACGAGCAGTACTTC.

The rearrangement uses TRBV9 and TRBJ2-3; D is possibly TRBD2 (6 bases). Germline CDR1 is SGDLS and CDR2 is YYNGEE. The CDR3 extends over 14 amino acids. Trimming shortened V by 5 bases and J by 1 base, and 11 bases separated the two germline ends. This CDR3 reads CASRPGGGTDTQYF. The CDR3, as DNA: TGTGCCAGCAGGCCCGGCGGGGGCACAGATACGCAGTATTTT.

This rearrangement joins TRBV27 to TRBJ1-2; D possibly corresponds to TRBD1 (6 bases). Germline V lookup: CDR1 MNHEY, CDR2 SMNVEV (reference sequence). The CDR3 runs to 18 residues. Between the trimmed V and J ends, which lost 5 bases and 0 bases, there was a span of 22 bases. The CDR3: CASSRTITTGQSNYGYTF. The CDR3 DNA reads TGTGCCAGCAGTCGCACGATAACGACAGGACAATCTAACTATGGCTACACCTTC.

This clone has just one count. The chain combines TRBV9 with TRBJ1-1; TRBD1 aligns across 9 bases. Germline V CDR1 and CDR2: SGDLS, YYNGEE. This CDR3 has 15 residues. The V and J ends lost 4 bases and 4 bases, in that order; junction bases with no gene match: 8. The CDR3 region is CASSLAGTGTTEAFF. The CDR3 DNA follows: TGTGCCAGCAGCCTCGCGGGGACAGGGACCACTGAAGCTTTCTTT. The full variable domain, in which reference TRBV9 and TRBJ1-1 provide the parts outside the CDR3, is DSGVTQTPKHLITATGQRVTLRCSPRSGDLSVYWYQQSLDQGLQFLIQYYNGEERAKGNILERFSAQQFPDLHSELNLSSLELGDSALYFCASSLAGTGTTEAFFGQGTRLTVV.

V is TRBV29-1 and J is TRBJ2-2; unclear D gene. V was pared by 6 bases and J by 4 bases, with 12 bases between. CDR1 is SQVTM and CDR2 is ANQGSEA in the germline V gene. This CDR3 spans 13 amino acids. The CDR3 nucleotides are TGCAGCGTGAGGACGGAAGTCACCGGGGAGCTGTTTTTT. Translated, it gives CSVRTEVTGELFF.

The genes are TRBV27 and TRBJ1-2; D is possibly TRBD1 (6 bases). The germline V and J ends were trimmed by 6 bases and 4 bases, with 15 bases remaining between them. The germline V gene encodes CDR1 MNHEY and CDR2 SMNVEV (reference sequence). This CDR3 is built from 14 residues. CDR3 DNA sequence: TGTGCCAGCAGGAGCAACAGGGACCCCTATGGCTACACCTTC. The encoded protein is CASRSNRDPYGYTF.

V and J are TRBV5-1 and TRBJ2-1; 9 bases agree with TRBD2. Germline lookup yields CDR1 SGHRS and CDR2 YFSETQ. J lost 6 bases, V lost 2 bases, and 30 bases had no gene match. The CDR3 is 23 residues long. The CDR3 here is CASSLGVRGLADVMGVGSNEQFF. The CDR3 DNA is TGCGCCAGCAGCTTAGGGGTTCGGGGACTAGCCGACGTGATGGGGGTCGGCTCCAATGAGCAGTTCTTC.

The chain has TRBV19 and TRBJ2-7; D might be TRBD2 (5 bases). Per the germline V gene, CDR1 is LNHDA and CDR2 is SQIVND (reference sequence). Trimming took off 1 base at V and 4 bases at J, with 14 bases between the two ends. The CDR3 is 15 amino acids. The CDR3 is CASSIAASSAYEQYF. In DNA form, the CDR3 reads TGTGCCAGTAGTATAGCCGCTAGCAGTGCTTACGAGCAGTACTTC.

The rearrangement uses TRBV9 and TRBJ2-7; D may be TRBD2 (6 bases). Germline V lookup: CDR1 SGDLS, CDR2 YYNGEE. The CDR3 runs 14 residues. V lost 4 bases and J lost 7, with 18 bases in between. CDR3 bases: TGTGCCAGCAGCCCCCAGGGAGGCGTAATAGAGCAGTACTTC. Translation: CASSPQGGVIEQYF.

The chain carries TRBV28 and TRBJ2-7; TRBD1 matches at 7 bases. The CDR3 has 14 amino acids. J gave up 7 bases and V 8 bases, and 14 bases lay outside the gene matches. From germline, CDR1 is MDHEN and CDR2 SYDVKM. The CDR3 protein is CASGLRGRIGEQYF. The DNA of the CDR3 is TGTGCCAGCGGACTTAGGGGGCGCATCGGTGAGCAGTACTTC.

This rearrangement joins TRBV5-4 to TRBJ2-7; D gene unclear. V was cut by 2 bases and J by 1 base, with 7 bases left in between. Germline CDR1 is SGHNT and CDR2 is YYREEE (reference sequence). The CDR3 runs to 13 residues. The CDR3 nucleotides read TGTGCCAGCAGCTTTCCAGCATCCTACGAGCAGTACTTC. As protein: CASSFPASYEQYF.

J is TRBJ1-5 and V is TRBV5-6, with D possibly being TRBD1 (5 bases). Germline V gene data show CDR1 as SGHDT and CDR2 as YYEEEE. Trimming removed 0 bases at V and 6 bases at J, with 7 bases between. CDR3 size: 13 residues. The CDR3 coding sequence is TGTGCCAGCAGCTTGGGGGGGGGTCAGCCCCAGCATTTT. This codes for CASSLGGGQPQHF.

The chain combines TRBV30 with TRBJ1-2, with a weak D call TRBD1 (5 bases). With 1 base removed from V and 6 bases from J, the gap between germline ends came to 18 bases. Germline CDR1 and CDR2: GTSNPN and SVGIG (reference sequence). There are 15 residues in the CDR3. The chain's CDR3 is CAWSAGGVLQHGYTF. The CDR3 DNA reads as TGTGCCTGGAGTGCCGGGGGGGTTCTTCAACATGGCTACACCTTC.

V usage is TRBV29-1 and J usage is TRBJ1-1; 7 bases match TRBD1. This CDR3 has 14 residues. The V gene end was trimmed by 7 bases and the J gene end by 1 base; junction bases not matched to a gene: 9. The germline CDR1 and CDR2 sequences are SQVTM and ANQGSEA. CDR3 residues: CSADGDSSNTEAFF. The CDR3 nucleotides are TGCAGCGCCGACGGGGACAGCTCGAACACTGAAGCTTTCTTT.

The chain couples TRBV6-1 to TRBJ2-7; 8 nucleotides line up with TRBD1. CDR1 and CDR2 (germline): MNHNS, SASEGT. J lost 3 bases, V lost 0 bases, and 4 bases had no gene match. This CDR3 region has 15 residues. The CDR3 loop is CASSEAVTGDYEQYF. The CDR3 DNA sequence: TGTGCCAGCAGTGAAGCGGTGACAGGGGACTACGAGCAGTACTTC.

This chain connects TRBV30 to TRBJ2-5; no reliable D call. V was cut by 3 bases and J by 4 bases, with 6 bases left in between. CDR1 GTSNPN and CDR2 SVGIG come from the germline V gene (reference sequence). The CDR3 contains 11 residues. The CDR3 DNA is TGTGCCTGGAGCCTAAGAGAGACCCAGTACTTC. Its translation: CAWSLRETQYF. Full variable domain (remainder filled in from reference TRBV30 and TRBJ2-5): SQTIHQWPATLVQPVGSPLSLECTVEGTSNPNLYWYRQAAGRGLQLLFYSVGIGQISSEVPQNLSASRPQDRQFILSSKKLLLSDSGFYLCAWSLRETQYFGPGTRLLVL.

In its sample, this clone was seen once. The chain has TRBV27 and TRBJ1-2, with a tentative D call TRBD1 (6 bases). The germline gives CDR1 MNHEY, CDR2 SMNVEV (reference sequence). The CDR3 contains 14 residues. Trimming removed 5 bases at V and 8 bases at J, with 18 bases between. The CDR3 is CASSPHRDNTGYTF. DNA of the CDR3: TGTGCCAGCAGTCCACACCGGGACAACACGGGCTACACCTTC.

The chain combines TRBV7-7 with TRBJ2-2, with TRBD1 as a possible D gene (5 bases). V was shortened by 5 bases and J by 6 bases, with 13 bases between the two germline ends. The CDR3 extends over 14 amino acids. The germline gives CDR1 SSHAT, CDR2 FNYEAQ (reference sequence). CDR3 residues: CASSPRTQAGELFF. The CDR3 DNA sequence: TGTGCCAGCAGCCCTCGGACACAAGCCGGGGAGCTGTTTTTT. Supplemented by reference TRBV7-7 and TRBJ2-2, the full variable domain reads GAGVSQSPRYKVTKRGQDVTLRCDPISSHATLYWYQQALGQGPEFLTYFNYEAQPDKSGLPSDRFSAERPEGSISTLTIQRTEQRDSAMYRCASSPRTQAGELFFGEGSRLTVL.

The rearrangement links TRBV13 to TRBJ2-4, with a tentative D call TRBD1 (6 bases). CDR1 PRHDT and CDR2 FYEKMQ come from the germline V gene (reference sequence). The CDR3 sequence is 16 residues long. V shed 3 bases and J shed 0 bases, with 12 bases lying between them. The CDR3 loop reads CASSFSRGIAKNIQYF. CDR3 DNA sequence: TGTGCCAGCAGCTTCAGCAGGGGAATAGCCAAAAACATTCAGTACTTC. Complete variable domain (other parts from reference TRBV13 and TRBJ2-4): AAGVIQSPRHLIKEKRETATLKCYPIPRHDTVYWYQQGPGQDPQFLISFYEKMQSDKGSIPDRFSAQQFSDYHSELNMSSLELGDSALYFCASSFSRGIAKNIQYFGAGTRLSVL.

The CDR3 nucleotides are TGTGCCAGCAGCTTAGGGGAGGGGGACTGGGAGACCCAGTACTTC. This translates into CASSLGEGDWETQYF. The chain is built from TRBV7-3 and TRBJ2-5, with D possibly TRBD2 on 7 matching bases. The germline gives CDR1 SGHTA, CDR2 FQGTGA. The CDR3 runs to 15 residues. With 2 bases removed from V and 5 bases from J, the gap between germline ends came to 15 bases.

CDR3 sequence reads: CASSTHPGQGLEEQYF. The DNA for the CDR3 is TGTGCCAGTAGTACCCATCCGGGACAGGGGCTGGAGGAGCAGTACTTC. This chain joins TRBV19 and TRBJ2-7; the match to TRBD1 covers 10 bases. Losses at the gene ends were 4 bases for V and 7 bases for J; bases not matched to a gene: 13. This CDR3 region has 16 residues. Germline loops: CDR1 LNHDA, CDR2 SQIVND (reference sequence). Together with reference TRBV19 and TRBJ2-7, the CDR3 gives the full variable domain: DGGITQSPKYLFRKEGQNVTLSCEQNLNHDAMYWYRQDPGQGLRLIYYSQIVNDFQKGDIAEGYSVSREKKESFPLTVTSAQKNPTAFYLCASSTHPGQGLEEQYFGPGTRLTVT.

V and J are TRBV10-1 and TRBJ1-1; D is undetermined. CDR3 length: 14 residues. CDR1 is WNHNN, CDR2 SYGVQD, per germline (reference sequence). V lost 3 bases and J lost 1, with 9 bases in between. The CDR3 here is CASSERTANTEAFF. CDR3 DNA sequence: TGCGCCAGCAGTGAACGGACGGCGAACACTGAAGCTTTCTTT.

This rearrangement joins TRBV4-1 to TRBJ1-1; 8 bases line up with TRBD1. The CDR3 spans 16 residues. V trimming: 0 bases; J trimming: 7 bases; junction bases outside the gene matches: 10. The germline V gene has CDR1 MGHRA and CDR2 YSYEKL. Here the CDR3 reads CASSQDPGTGFGEAFF. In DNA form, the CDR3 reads TGCGCCAGCAGCCAAGATCCTGGGACAGGTTTCGGTGAAGCTTTCTTT.